The present T cell receptor (beta chain) was sequenced within a study of blood T cell repertoires in COVID-19. There are 14 residues in the CDR3. The germline CDR1 and CDR2 sequences are MDHEN and SYDVKM. Trimming took 4 bases from V and 6 from J, leaving 13 bases between them. The repertoire was sequenced with immunoSEQ multiplex PCR; TCRdb's copy has only in-frame clones and lacks some. Among around 270,000 clones listed, 70% to 90% were seen once. Material: PBMCs or T cells enriched from blood (not recorded which). The clonotype was recovered from a woman aged 30 to 39 who had recovered from COVID-19. The gene calls are TRBV28 and TRBJ1-5; D is uncertain. CDR3 in amino acids: CASSYAGSAQPQHF. The CDR3 region has the DNA TGTGCCAGCAGTTATGCCGGGTCCGCTCAGCCCCAGCATTTT. Full variable domain (missing parts from reference TRBV28 and TRBJ1-5): DVKVTQSSRYLVKRTGEKVFLECVQDMDHENMFWYRQDPGLGLRLIYFSYDVKMKEKGDIPEGYSVSREKKERFSLILESASTNQTSMYLCASSYAGSAQPQHFGDGTRLSIL.